This T cell receptor beta chain was identified during a study of T cell responses to AZD1222 COVID-19 vaccine (dated by TCRdb to the early 2020s). Background on the whole study: TCR sequencing covered some 240 trial participants: 200 to 210 given two doses of AZD1222 and 26 given two doses of MenACWY control vaccine. Enrollment into the trials was organized by age into subgroups of 18-55, 56-69 and 70-plus years, and those subgroups contained approximately 150, 30 and 60 TCR-sequenced participants, respectively.

The time point label on this specimen signifies: about 28 days (+/-7) after the second vaccine dose. AZD1222 recipients whose second dose came at about 4 weeks and those whose second dose came at about 12 weeks were combined into one group, since spike-specific TCR depth and breadth did not differ between the two schedules. Vaccinee samples were obtained from the UK trials COV001 and COV002, which included a single-blind randomized controlled phase 2/3 trial of AZD1222 (ChAdOx1 nCoV-19) in healthy adults. Trial participant PBMC samples were collected at day 0 and day 28 after the second dose for TCRbeta chain sequencing. The CDR3 regions of human TCRbeta chains were subjected to immunosequencing. The authors processed their data as follows. TCRs in the repertoires were matched against a reference library of SARS-CoV-2-specific TCRs that had been generated with the MIRA antigen-specificity platform. Breadth was defined as the fraction of unique TCRs that were SARS-CoV-2-associated. Depth was defined as the fraction of total T cells that were SARS-CoV-2-associated. Using the MIRA data, every spike-specific TCR was mapped to the spike region that the TCR reacted to and assigned to either a CD4 or a CD8 class. Log10-transformed breadth and depth values were compared by one-way ANOVA with Sidak's multiple comparisons tests. As stored in TCRdb, this immuneACCESS dataset retains in-frame rearrangements with V and J assigned. A fraction of the clones does not appear; measured against another copy, unresolved V genes explain less than half of the discrepancy, and the remainder lacks a known reason. Clone size and V and J calls were adopted from that table, with D and trimming inferred from the DNA. Recorded for this sample are some 250,000 clones; almost 95% of them occurred a single time. Clones ranked in the top ten supply roughly 0.6% of the sample.

From its cysteine to its phenylalanine, the CDR3 spans 20 amino acids. The retained sequence is limited to the CDR3, 60 bases, with the frame set at the first base. On the study overall, not on this receptor specifically: The vaccine-associated CD4 TCRs covered the entire spike protein, and the dominant responses fell in regions 160-218 and 743-854. Conclusions about previously exposed vaccinees were limited because only a handful of AZD1222 recipients were SARS-CoV-2 seropositive at baseline. Participants were mostly white British, with more females than males. The authors suggested clonal diversity may have been underestimated. Reportedly, close to half of the unique spike-specific TCRs recognized epitopes lying outside the regions that are mutated in the B.1.351 and B.1.1.7 variants. In the small 56-69-year group, the increase in depth fell short of significance, most likely because of low power. Because no day 14 peak-response samples were available, the repertoires could be characterized only after the peak T cell response. A significant rise in spike-specific TCR breadth and depth was observed after two AZD1222 doses relative to day 0 and relative to MenACWY recipients.

This clone was found once. The antigen it recognizes is unknown. Per-nucleotide qualities are absent, and no much larger clonotype sits a single base away. This sequence uses TRBV21-1 and TRBJ1-4; the D call TRBD1 from the table was never checked on the DNA. TRBV21-1 is a documented pseudogene. The TCR was taken from an adult who received the AZD1222 COVID-19 vaccine. The sequenced sample was peripheral blood, obtained 28 days after the second AZD1222 dose. The encoded CDR3 is CASSKSQVGDRPWTNEKLFF. The sequenced DNA: TGTGCCAGCAGCAAAAGCCAGGTGGGGGACAGGCCTTGGACTAATGAAAAACTGTTTTTT.